This T cell receptor beta chain was sequenced during a study of vaccination effects on CD4 cells after COVID-19. On the study more broadly: Samples were taken post-vaccine, and their median timing was 72 days after the second dose.

Sequencing was performed with immunoSEQ multiplex PCR; in TCRdb, only in-frame clones are kept and a portion is missing. The data hold some 34,000 clones, with roughly 82% observed a single time. With respect to this clone: Antigen: not known.

The CDR3 sequence is 19 residues long. Per germline, CDR1 LNHDA and CDR2 SQIVND (reference sequence). Trimming cost V 3 bases and J 1 base, with 22 bases left between them. Expansion of antigen-specific CD4+ T cells with viral peptide pools was carried out by the ViraFEST assay before sequencing. Culturing for about 9 days preceded CD4+ T cell isolation. Every participant took two doses of the BNT162b2 or mRNA-1273 vaccine. Every well got over 1.5 million PBMC, which were grown with 8.5 to 10 IU/ml IL-2 and around 10 ug/ml peptides. Replacing half the medium with IL-2 medium was done on days 3 and 7. The source of this sequence is a human donor who received a COVID-19 vaccine. Some clones in this sample may be carry-over from other donors' samples. V is TRBV19 and J is TRBJ2-4; D might be TRBD2 (7 bases). Sequencing used CD4+ T cells from PBMCs cultured with HCoV-NL63 spike peptides, obtained after COVID-19 vaccination. The CDR3 here is CASSMEGGGAEGAKNIQYF. CDR3 bases: TGTGCCAGTAGTATGGAGGGTGGGGGGGCCGAAGGGGCCAAAAACATTCAGTACTTC.